Presented here are 5 T cell receptor beta chains from one specimen sequenced in a study of blood T cells in healthy people across ages. With a J-beta primer mix and a sample-barcoded 5' primer, a second PCR ran roughly 6 to 12 cycles. A single record per CDR3 protein comes from TCRdb applying MiXCR to the 5' RACE reads. The sample carries 800,000 to 950,000 distinct CDR3 sequences, roughly 48% recorded once. The sequencing input was blood. These receptors came from a man between 25 and 39 years old in good health.

This clonotype occurred a few times. The rearrangement joins TRBV20-1 to TRBJ2-1; D call uncertain. The ends were cut back, 0 bases at V and 0 bases at J, with 9 bases in the middle. The germline V gene has CDR1 DFQATT and CDR2 SNEGSKA (reference sequence). The CDR3 totals 15 residues. The CDR3 protein is CSARDLSSSYNEQFF. The CDR3 DNA reads as TGCAGTGCTAGAGATCTAAGTAGCTCCTACAATGAGCAGTTCTTC.

This clonotype was seen a few times. CDR3 region: CASQVDRGETQYF. Here the CDR3 DNA reads TGTGCTAGTCAAGTCGACAGGGGGGAGACCCAGTACTTC. The chain couples TRBV12-5 to TRBJ2-5, with TRBD1 matching 9 bases. Trimming at V came to 8 bases and at J to 5 bases, leaving 6 bases not matched to a gene. This CDR3 has 13 amino acids. Per the germline V gene, CDR1 is LGHNT and CDR2 is FRNRAP. Filled out from reference TRBV12-5 and TRBJ2-5, the complete variable domain reads DARVTQTPRHKVTEMGQEVTMRCQPILGHNTVFWYRQTMMQGLELLAYFRNRAPLDDSGMPKDRFSAEMPDATLATLKIQPSEPRDSAVYFCASQVDRGETQYFGPGTRLLVL.

The J gene is TRBJ1-5, the V gene TRBV2, with D unclear. V lost 5 bases to trimming and J lost 2 bases, with 13 bases between them. CDR1 and CDR2 from the germline V gene are SNHLY and FYNNEI. The CDR3 covers 15 residues. The CDR3 spells CASSLRTSGNQPQHF. CDR3 bases: TGTGCCAGCAGTCTCCGGACCTCGGGCAATCAGCCCCAGCATTTT. Supplemented by reference TRBV2 and TRBJ1-5, the full variable domain reads EPEVTQTPSHQVTQMGQEVILRCVPISNHLYFYWYRQILGQKVEFLVSFYNNEISEKSEIFDDQFSVERPDGSNFTLKIRSTKLEDSAMYFCASSLRTSGNQPQHFGDGTRLSIL.

V usage is TRBV5-1 and J usage is TRBJ2-1; TRBD1 agrees at 7 bases. The germline CDR1 and CDR2 sequences are SGHRS and YFSETQ. This CDR3 is built from 15 residues. J lost 3 bases, V lost 2 bases, and 5 bases had no gene match. CDR3 sequence (DNA): TGCGCCAGCAGCTTCACCGGGACAGTCTACAATGAGCAGTTCTTC. Encoded protein: CASSFTGTVYNEQFF.

The chain uses TRBV6-5 and TRBJ2-2; 8 positions match TRBD2. Germline values: CDR1 MNHEY, CDR2 SVGAGI. Trimming at V came to 2 bases and at J to 5 bases, leaving 7 bases not matched to a gene. The CDR3 extends over 16 amino acids. CDR3 residues: CASSYRGTSKTGELFF. Written as DNA, the CDR3 is TGTGCCAGCAGTTACCGTGGGACTAGTAAGACCGGGGAGCTGTTTTTT.